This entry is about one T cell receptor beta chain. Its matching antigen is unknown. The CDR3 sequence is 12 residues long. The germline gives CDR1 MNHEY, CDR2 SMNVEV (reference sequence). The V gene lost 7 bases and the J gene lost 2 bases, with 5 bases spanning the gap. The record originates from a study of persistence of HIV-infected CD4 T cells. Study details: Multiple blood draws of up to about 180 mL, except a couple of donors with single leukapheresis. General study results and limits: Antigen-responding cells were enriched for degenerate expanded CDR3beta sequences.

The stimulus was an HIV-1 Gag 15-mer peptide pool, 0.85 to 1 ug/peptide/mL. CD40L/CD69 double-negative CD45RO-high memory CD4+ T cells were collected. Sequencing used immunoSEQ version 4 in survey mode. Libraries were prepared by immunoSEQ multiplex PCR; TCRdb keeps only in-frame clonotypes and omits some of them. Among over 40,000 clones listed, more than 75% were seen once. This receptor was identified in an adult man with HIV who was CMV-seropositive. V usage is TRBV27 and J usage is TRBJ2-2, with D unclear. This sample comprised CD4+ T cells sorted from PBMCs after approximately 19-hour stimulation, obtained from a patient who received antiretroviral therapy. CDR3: CASKRNTGELFF. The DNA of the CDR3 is TGTGCCAGCAAACGAAACACCGGGGAGCTGTTTTTT.